This T cell receptor (beta chain) was recorded in a study of blood T cell repertoires in COVID-19. This clone was detected a few times. With V trimmed by 7 bases and J by 4 bases, 10 bases remained unmatched. CDR1 is SNHLY and CDR2 is FYNNEI in the germline V gene. CDR3 length: 15 residues. Sequencing used immunoSEQ multiplex PCR; TCRdb keeps in-frame clones, though not all of them. The sample carries 250,000 or so clones, 89% recorded once. The sequenced sample consisted of peripheral blood. The rearrangement uses TRBV2 and TRBJ2-3, with 8 bases that match TRBD2. The receptor's source is a woman aged 40-49 years who had recovered from COVID-19. Here the CDR3 DNA reads TGTGCCAGCATTCGGGGGGGCTTCGGGGCAGATACGCAGTATTTT. Amino acid sequence: CASIRGGFGADTQYF. Combining the CDR3 with reference TRBV2 and TRBJ2-3 gives the whole variable domain EPEVTQTPSHQVTQMGQEVILRCVPISNHLYFYWYRQILGQKVEFLVSFYNNEISEKSEIFDDQFSVERPDGSNFTLKIRSTKLEDSAMYFCASIRGGFGADTQYFGPGTRLTVL.